The 16 T cell receptor beta chains given below trace back to one sample, sequenced in a study of cytomegalovirus exposure and HLA in healthy donors. 60 Vbeta and 13 Jbeta primers were used in PCR. Sequencing was performed with immunoSEQ multiplex PCR; in TCRdb, only in-frame clones are kept and a portion is missing. The table records roughly 69,000 clones, 65% to 70% of them present only once. Sequenced sample: PBMCs. Receptor source: a male donor in good health and CMV-seropositive.

This clone appeared a few times. V and J are TRBV30 and TRBJ1-4, with D hard to call. V was pared by 3 bases and J by 7 bases, with 21 bases between. Germline CDR1 reads GTSNPN; CDR2 reads SVGIG (reference sequence). The CDR3 length is 16 residues. CDR3 sequence (DNA): TGTGCCTGGAGAAGCGGACTAGCGGGAGATAGTGAAAAACTGTTTTTT. This sequence encodes CAWRSGLAGDSEKLFF.

CDR3 loop: CASSPNRDTYGYTF. The DNA of the CDR3 is TGTGCCAGCTCACCAAACAGGGACACCTATGGCTACACCTTC. This rearrangement joins TRBV18 to TRBJ1-2, with a tentative D call TRBD1 (6 bases). The ends were cut back, 2 bases at V and 4 bases at J, with 11 bases in the middle. The CDR3 totals 14 residues. Germline V lookup: CDR1 KGHSH, CDR2 LQKENI.

V is TRBV10-2 and J is TRBJ2-5, with 9 bases lining up with TRBD2. Germline trimming cut 11 bases from V and 1 base from J; bases unmatched to any gene: 11. Looked up from germline, CDR1 is WSHSY and CDR2 is SAAADI. This CDR3 comprises 15 residues. The CDR3 nucleotides are TGCGCCGTGTCCGGGACTAGCACCTCCCAAGAGACCCAGTACTTC. Translated: CAVSGTSTSQETQYF.

The rearrangement joins TRBV6-6 to TRBJ2-5, with TRBD2 as a possible D gene (5 bases). CDR3 length equals 14 residues. The germline V gene has CDR1 MNHNY and CDR2 SVGAGI (reference sequence). V was shortened by 6 bases and J by 5 bases, with 16 bases between the two germline ends. CDR3 nucleotides: TGTGCCAGCAGGTCTGTTGGGAGCGCGGAGACCCAGTACTTC. Translated: CASRSVGSAETQYF.

This clone was counted between two and nine times. The chain couples TRBV4-1 to TRBJ2-1, with 9 positions matching TRBD1. The ends lost 6 bases at V and 4 bases at J; junction bases unmatched: 7. This CDR3 spans 15 amino acids. Germline lookup yields CDR1 MGHRA and CDR2 YSYEKL. The CDR3: CASSFPGQGYNEQFF. The CDR3 DNA sequence: TGCGCCAGCAGTTTTCCGGGACAGGGTTACAATGAGCAGTTCTTC.

The chain carries TRBV14 and TRBJ2-1, with a possible D match to TRBD2 (5 bases). Trimming removed 4 bases at V and 2 bases at J, with 12 bases between. Germline lookup yields CDR1 SGHDN and CDR2 FVKESK. The CDR3 is 15 amino acids. This CDR3 is CASSRNVRAYNEQFF. The CDR3 nucleotides read TGTGCCAGCAGCCGAAATGTGCGGGCCTACAATGAGCAGTTCTTC.

This clone was counted between two and nine times. The gene calls are TRBV9 and TRBJ1-2, with D unresolved. The CDR3 contains 11 residues. In germline, CDR1 is SGDLS, CDR2 YYNGEE. Trimming stripped 3 bases from V and 3 bases from J, with 3 bases between. The CDR3 DNA follows: TGTGCCAGCAGCGCAGACTATGGCTACACCTTC. Encoded protein: CASSADYGYTF.

The chain recombines TRBV19 with TRBJ1-1, with unresolved D. Trimming stripped 3 bases from V and 2 bases from J, with 10 bases between. CDR1 and CDR2 (germline): LNHDA, SQIVND (reference sequence). The CDR3 is 14 amino acids. CDR3 sequence: CASSISGGNTEAFF. The DNA of the CDR3 is TGTGCCAGTAGTATTTCGGGAGGTAACACTGAAGCTTTCTTT.

In this sample, this clone turned up a few times. The rearrangement links TRBV7-2 to TRBJ2-5, with TRBD2 matching 9 bases. This CDR3 has 15 amino acids. The ends lost 0 bases at V and 3 bases at J; junction bases unmatched: 2. The germline CDR1 and CDR2 sequences are SGHTA and FQGNSA. CDR3 in amino acids: CASSLAGTSKETQYF. Here the CDR3 DNA reads TGTGCCAGCAGCTTAGCGGGGACTAGCAAAGAGACCCAGTACTTC.

V gene TRBV12-5 combines with J gene TRBJ1-3; D not certain. The CDR3 sequence is 15 residues long. V was clipped by 4 bases and J by 0 bases, with 10 bases between them. Germline values: CDR1 LGHNT, CDR2 FRNRAP. The CDR3 DNA reads TGTGCTAGTGGTTCCCAGGTCATCTCTGGAAACACCATATATTTT. Translated: CASGSQVISGNTIYF.

The V gene is TRBV28, the J gene TRBJ1-2; D gene ambiguous. Germline CDR1 is MDHEN and CDR2 is SYDVKM. The CDR3 runs 15 residues. The ends were cut back, 2 bases at V and 2 bases at J, with 12 bases in the middle. The CDR3 DNA is TGTGCCAGCAGTTTAGGAGGTAGCAGGAACTATGGCTACACCTTC. Protein: CASSLGGSRNYGYTF.

A single count supports this clone. J is TRBJ2-5 and V is TRBV30; 7 nucleotides line up with TRBD2. The V gene end was trimmed by 1 base and the J gene end by 5 bases; junction bases not matched to a gene: 10. The CDR3 extends over 15 amino acids. The germline V gene has CDR1 GTSNPN and CDR2 SVGIG (reference sequence). CDR3 coding DNA: TGTGCCTGGAGTGGGTGGGGCGGGGGAAGGGAGACCCAGTACTTC. Translation: CAWSGWGGGRETQYF.

The chain joins TRBV12-5 to TRBJ1-3, with 12 nucleotides matching TRBD1. The CDR3 spans 20 residues. CDR1 LGHNT and CDR2 FRNRAP come from the germline V gene. V dropped 6 bases and J dropped 0; count of bases not matched to a gene: 15. This CDR3 is CASGLNLGQGARYSGNTIYF. In DNA form, the CDR3 reads TGTGCTAGTGGCTTAAACCTGGGACAGGGGGCTCGATACTCTGGAAACACCATATATTTT.

Only one count was recorded for this clone. The genes are TRBV6-5 and TRBJ1-2; no reliable D call. Deletions cut 2 bases from V and 5 bases from J, with 9 bases between. CDR1 is MNHEY and CDR2 is SVGAGI in the germline V gene. This CDR3 contains 13 residues. CDR3 amino acids: CASSYEGGYGYTF. Here the CDR3 DNA reads TGTGCCAGCAGTTACGAGGGCGGGTATGGCTACACCTTC.

V and J are TRBV5-1 and TRBJ1-1, with D hard to call. V shed 2 bases and J shed 0 bases, with 11 bases lying between them. The CDR3 spans 15 residues. The germline V gene encodes CDR1 SGHRS and CDR2 YFSETQ. CDR3 DNA: TGCGCCAGCAGCTTTCGTGAGATATTGAACACTGAAGCTTTCTTT. Protein: CASSFREILNTEAFF. Filled out from reference TRBV5-1 and TRBJ1-1, the complete variable domain reads KAGVTQTPRYLIKTRGQQVTLSCSPISGHRSVSWYQQTPGQGLQFLFEYFSETQRNKGNFPGRFSGRQFSNSRSEMNVSTLELGDSALYLCASSFREILNTEAFFGQGTRLTVV.

This chain's CDR3 is CASSFSLNTEAFF. As DNA, the CDR3 is TGTGCCAGCAGCTTTAGTCTGAACACTGAAGCTTTCTTT. The genes are TRBV5-7 and TRBJ1-1; D gene uncertain. TRBV5-7 is classed as an ORF, of uncertain function. V was clipped by 2 bases and J by 0 bases, with 5 bases between them. This CDR3 is built from 13 residues.